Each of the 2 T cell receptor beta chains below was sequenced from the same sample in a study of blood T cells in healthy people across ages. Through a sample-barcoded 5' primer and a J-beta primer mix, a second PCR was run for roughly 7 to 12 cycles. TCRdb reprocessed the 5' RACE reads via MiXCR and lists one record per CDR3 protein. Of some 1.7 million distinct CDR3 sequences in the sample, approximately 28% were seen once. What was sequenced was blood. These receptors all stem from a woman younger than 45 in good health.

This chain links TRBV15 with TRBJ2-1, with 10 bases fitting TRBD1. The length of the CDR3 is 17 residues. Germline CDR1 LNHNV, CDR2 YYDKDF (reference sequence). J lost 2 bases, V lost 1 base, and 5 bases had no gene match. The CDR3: CATSRGDRGVPYNEQFF. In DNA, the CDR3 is TGTGCCACCAGCAGAGGGGACAGGGGAGTCCCCTACAATGAGCAGTTCTTC.

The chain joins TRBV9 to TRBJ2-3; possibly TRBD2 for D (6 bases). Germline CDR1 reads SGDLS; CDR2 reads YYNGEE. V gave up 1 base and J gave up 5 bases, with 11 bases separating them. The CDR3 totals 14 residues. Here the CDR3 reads CASSVTRLGDTQYF. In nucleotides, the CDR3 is TGTGCCAGCAGCGTAACCCGACTAGGAGATACGCAGTATTTT. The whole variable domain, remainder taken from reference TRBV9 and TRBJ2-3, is DSGVTQTPKHLITATGQRVTLRCSPRSGDLSVYWYQQSLDQGLQFLIQYYNGEERAKGNILERFSAQQFPDLHSELNLSSLELGDSALYFCASSVTRLGDTQYFGPGTRLTVL.